This T cell receptor beta chain was identified in a study of vaccination effects on CD4 cells after COVID-19. Only in-frame clones appear in the TCRdb table, and some are missing; sequencing was by immunoSEQ multiplex PCR. This table holds about 73,000 clones, roughly 75% found once. The CDR3 runs to 13 residues. V lost 7 bases and J lost 6; bases outside the gene matches: 4. The germline gives CDR1 KGHDR, CDR2 SFDVKD. Remarks on this clone: Its antigen is not identified.

Upon completion of roughly ten days in culture, CD4+ T cells were isolated. Each participant received a vaccine that was either BNT162b2 or mRNA-1273, given as two doses. The sample in question was CD4+ T cells from PBMCs cultured without peptide, obtained after COVID-19 vaccination. The source is a human donor who received a COVID-19 vaccine. V is TRBV24-1 and J is TRBJ2-3, with 9 bases aligning to TRBD1. As DNA, the CDR3 is TGTGCCACCAGGGGGACAGGGCTTGATACGCAGTATTTT. Translation: CATRGTGLDTQYF.